Listed here are 27 T cell receptor beta chains from one sample, sequenced in a study of shared clonotypes between healthy human individuals. Profiling relied on immunoSEQ multiplex PCR, and the TCRdb table lists in-frame clones only, not all of them. The sample lists approximately 100,000 clones; 67% were seen once. Sequencing input: memory CD8+ T cells sorted from blood. Regarding subset: CD45RO+ cells pooled with CCR7-negative TemRA cells. These receptors were collected from a woman aged 25 to 39 in good health.

The V call is TRBV7-9, the J call TRBJ2-2, with D perhaps matching TRBD1 (5 bases). This CDR3 region has 15 residues. CDR1 is SEHNR, CDR2 FQNEAQ, per germline (reference sequence). Trimming shortened V by 3 bases and J by 7 bases, and 15 bases separated the two germline ends. CDR3 bases: TGTGCCAGCAGCTTTACACAGGTCGGACACGGGGAGCTGTTTTTT. Translating it yields CASSFTQVGHGELFF.

The chain combines TRBV6-6 with TRBJ2-3; 13 nucleotides align to TRBD2. The V gene's germline CDR1 is MNHNY and CDR2 SVGAGI (reference sequence). The V gene end was trimmed by 5 bases and the J gene end by 2 bases; junction bases not matched to a gene: 4. CDR3 length: 16 residues. The CDR3 protein is CASSTLAGGPTDTQYF. DNA of the CDR3: TGTGCCAGCAGTACACTAGCGGGAGGGCCCACAGATACGCAGTATTTT.

V usage is TRBV27 and J usage is TRBJ2-7; D ambiguous. V lost 2 bases, J lost 2 bases, and 13 bases lay in between. CDR1 is MNHEY, CDR2 SMNVEV, per germline (reference sequence). The CDR3 has 15 residues. The CDR3 DNA reads TGTGCCAGCAGTTTAGGTCTTTTAAACCCCTACGAGCAGTACTTC. This sequence encodes CASSLGLLNPYEQYF.

This rearrangement joins TRBV6-6 to TRBJ2-7; no reliable D call. V was cut by 0 bases and J by 2 bases, with 11 bases left in between. CDR1 and CDR2 from the germline V gene are MNHNY and SVGAGI (reference sequence). This CDR3 has 15 amino acids. The CDR3 sequence is CASSYSRDPPYEQYF. The DNA for the CDR3 is TGTGCCAGCAGTTACTCCCGTGATCCCCCCTACGAGCAGTACTTC.

The chain employs TRBV6-4 and TRBJ1-5; D gene uncertain. The V and J ends lost 0 bases and 6 bases respectively, with 9 bases between them. The CDR3 length is 14 residues. Per germline, CDR1 MRHNA and CDR2 SNTAGT. CDR3: CASSDSGEGQPQHF. The CDR3 bases are TGTGCCAGCAGTGACTCCGGGGAGGGTCAGCCCCAGCATTTT.

V usage is TRBV19 and J usage is TRBJ1-4; possible D gene TRBD1, 5 bases. Germline V gene lookup returns CDR1 LNHDA and CDR2 SQIVND (reference sequence). The CDR3 contains 15 residues. V was trimmed by 3 bases and J by 2 bases, leaving 10 bases between them. The CDR3, as DNA: TGTGCCAGTAGTATGGGGACGGCGACTAATGAAAAACTGTTTTTT. Translation gives CASSMGTATNEKLFF.

This clone showed up just once. Other DNA sequences of this sample code for an identical CDR3. The J gene is TRBJ2-4, the V gene TRBV4-2; 12 nucleotides align to TRBD2. V gave up 3 bases and J gave up 0 bases; unmatched junction bases: 0. In germline, CDR1 is LGHNA, CDR2 YNFKEQ. This CDR3 is 16 amino acids long. In nucleotides, the CDR3 is TGTGCCAGCAGCCAGGGACTAGCGGGAGCCAAAAACATTCAGTACTTC. Translated: CASSQGLAGAKNIQYF.

This chain uses TRBV28 with TRBJ2-7; 7 bases line up with TRBD1. The CDR3 consists of 19 residues. V dropped 7 bases and J dropped 2; count of bases not matched to a gene: 23. The germline gives CDR1 MDHEN, CDR2 SYDVKM. As DNA, the CDR3 is TGTGCCAGCAATCGTTTTCTATGGCCAGGGGGTGAAAGGGCCTACGAGCAGTACTTC. This codes for CASNRFLWPGGERAYEQYF.

J is TRBJ2-3 and V is TRBV5-8, with 13 nucleotides matching TRBD2. Per germline, CDR1 SGHTS and CDR2 YDEGEE. The CDR3 is 17 residues long. The trim removed 4 bases at V and 5 bases at J, leaving 10 bases unmatched. This chain's CDR3 is CASSPGTSGKWVDTQYF. The DNA of the CDR3 is TGTGCCAGCAGCCCCGGGACTAGCGGGAAATGGGTAGATACGCAGTATTTT.

The chain recombines TRBV28 with TRBJ1-2; D gene uncertain. The V gene's germline CDR1 is MDHEN and CDR2 SYDVKM. This CDR3 has 13 amino acids. The germline V and J ends were trimmed by 2 bases and 8 bases, with 12 bases remaining between them. The CDR3 loop reads CASSLGAWHGYTF. The CDR3 DNA sequence: TGTGCCAGCAGTTTAGGTGCATGGCACGGCTACACCTTC.

This rearrangement joins TRBV11-2 to TRBJ1-5, with D maybe TRBD1 (6 bases). Germline V gene sequence: CDR1 SGHAT, CDR2 FQNNGV. The CDR3 has 17 residues. V lost 0 bases, J lost 2 bases, and 14 bases lay in between. The CDR3 nucleotides are TGTGCCAGCAGCTTAGATTTGGGGGCTGGGGGCAATCAGCCCCAGCATTTT. It translates to CASSLDLGAGGNQPQHF.

This clone was picked up a small number of times. The genes are TRBV7-8 and TRBJ1-6; D not resolved. Germline V gene lookup returns CDR1 SGHVS and CDR2 FQNEAQ. The CDR3 runs 17 residues. V lost 2 bases and J 1 base, leaving 12 bases between the germline ends. The CDR3 sequence is CASSLTVVISYNSPLHF. The CDR3 DNA is TGTGCCAGCAGCTTAACGGTTGTGATATCCTATAATTCACCCCTCCACTTT.

The genes are TRBV11-1 and TRBJ1-1; maybe TRBD1 (6 bases). Per germline, CDR1 SGHAT and CDR2 FQDESV (reference sequence). This CDR3 spans 12 amino acids. V was trimmed by 5 bases and J by 11 bases, leaving 15 bases between them. Here the CDR3 reads CASSRTGLGAFF. CDR3 in DNA: TGTGCCAGCAGCCGCACAGGGTTGGGCGCTTTCTTT.

The genes are TRBV4-1 and TRBJ2-5, with TRBD2 matching 14 bases. The V and J ends lost 1 base and 13 bases, in that order; junction bases with no gene match: 11. CDR1 and CDR2 from the germline V gene are MGHRA and YSYEKL. This CDR3 spans 16 amino acids. Here the CDR3 DNA reads TGCGCCAGCAGCCAAGTTCTAGAAGTAGGGACTAGCGGGAGGTACTTC. Translation: CASSQVLEVGTSGRYF.

V and J are TRBV4-2 and TRBJ1-5; D uncertain. Trimming took 1 base from V and 0 from J, leaving 7 bases between them. Germline V CDR1 and CDR2: LGHNA, YNFKEQ. The CDR3 spans 15 residues. The CDR3 loop is CASSQALNSNQPQHF. Here the CDR3 DNA reads TGTGCCAGCAGCCAAGCACTCAATAGCAATCAGCCCCAGCATTTT.

The gene calls are TRBV5-4 and TRBJ1-1; D is ambiguous. Per the germline V gene, CDR1 is SGHNT and CDR2 is YYREEE (reference sequence). V gave up 4 bases and J gave up 5 bases, with 9 bases separating them. This CDR3 has 12 residues. The CDR3 DNA sequence: TGTGCCAGCAGCGGCATGGAGACTGAAGCTTTCTTT. It codes for CASSGMETEAFF.

This clone was recorded at least ten times. The chain couples TRBV7-9 to TRBJ1-1, with 9 bases that match TRBD1. Per germline, CDR1 SEHNR and CDR2 FQNEAQ (reference sequence). Losses at the gene ends were 5 bases for V and 3 bases for J; bases not matched to a gene: 13. This CDR3 contains 17 residues. The CDR3 DNA reads TGTGCCAGCAGCCCCGTCCCGGGACAGGGAATAGACACTGAAGCTTTCTTT. This encodes CASSPVPGQGIDTEAFF.

This clone appeared a few times. The CDR3 DNA reads TGTGCCATCAGTGCAACAAGACTAGCGGGAGATCCCGAGCAGTACTTC. Its protein product is CAISATRLAGDPEQYF. The rearrangement joins TRBV10-3 to TRBJ2-7; the match to TRBD2 covers 12 bases. This CDR3 comprises 16 residues. CDR1 is ENHRY and CDR2 is SYGVKD in the germline V gene. Losses at the gene ends were 4 bases for V and 6 bases for J; bases not matched to a gene: 10.

The chain employs TRBV7-6 and TRBJ2-1; D gene uncertain. Germline loops: CDR1 SGHVS, CDR2 FNYEAQ. The CDR3 is 12 amino acids. V lost 5 bases and J lost 9, with 11 bases in between. This CDR3 is CASSIRKGEQFF. As DNA, the CDR3 is TGTGCCAGCAGCATTAGGAAGGGTGAGCAGTTCTTC.

By share, this clone ranks as medium-sized (0.01 to 0.1%). V usage is TRBV2 and J usage is TRBJ1-5; TRBD1 aligns across 7 bases. V shed 6 bases and J 5 bases; nucleotides not matched to a gene: 13. Per the germline V gene, CDR1 is SNHLY and CDR2 is FYNNEI. The CDR3 runs to 16 residues. DNA of the CDR3: TGTGCCAGCAGGGGAATTACAGGGGTAGAAGATCAGCCCCAGCATTTT. This translates into CASRGITGVEDQPQHF.

This chain joins TRBV5-3 and TRBJ1-2, with D possibly matching TRBD1 (5 bases). TRBV5-3 is identified as an open reading frame with a role that is uncertain. The CDR3 is 15 amino acids. V gave up 4 bases and J gave up 4 bases, with 17 bases separating them. CDR3 DNA sequence: TGTGCCAGAAGCGCGGGGCATGGCGGCGTCTATGGCTACACCTTC. Encoded protein: CARSAGHGGVYGYTF.

The table lists this clone with a count of one. V is TRBV11-1 and J is TRBJ2-1; the D gene is possibly TRBD1 (5 bases). This CDR3 spans 13 amino acids. V was clipped by 4 bases and J by 8 bases, with 12 bases between them. CDR1 is SGHAT and CDR2 is FQDESV in the germline V gene (reference sequence). CDR3 amino acids: CASSSPWGHEQFF. The CDR3 DNA reads as TGTGCCAGCAGCTCCCCCTGGGGCCATGAGCAGTTCTTC.

This rearrangement joins TRBV6-4 to TRBJ2-2; no clear D gene. This CDR3 contains 17 residues. From germline, CDR1 is MRHNA and CDR2 SNTAGT. Between the trimmed V and J ends, which lost 0 bases and 1 base, there was a span of 12 bases. The CDR3 spells CASSDSKVERNTGELFF. Here the CDR3 DNA reads TGTGCCAGCAGTGACTCGAAAGTGGAGCGGAACACCGGGGAGCTGTTTTTT.

This clone was found many times. This chain uses TRBV6-6 with TRBJ1-2; unclear D gene. Trimming removed 2 bases at V and 4 bases at J, with 14 bases between. Germline V gives CDR1 MNHNY, CDR2 SVGAGI (reference sequence). The CDR3 length is 15 residues. The CDR3 DNA sequence: TGTGCCAGCAGTTACAAAGAACTTCGTCGCTATGGCTACACCTTC. It codes for CASSYKELRRYGYTF.

Ten or more counts support this clone. The CDR3 loop reads CASSFHSNTGELFF. The CDR3 nucleotides read TGTGCCAGCAGCTTTCACTCGAACACCGGGGAGCTGTTTTTT. This sequence joins TRBV7-9 and TRBJ2-2, with D uncertain. V shed 3 bases and J shed 0 bases, with 5 bases lying between them. The CDR3 is 14 residues long. Looked up from germline, CDR1 is SEHNR and CDR2 is FQNEAQ (reference sequence). Full variable domain (remainder filled in from reference TRBV7-9 and TRBJ2-2): DTGVSQNPRHKITKRGQNVTFRCDPISEHNRLYWYRQTLGQGPEFLTYFQNEAQLEKSRLLSDRFSAERPKGSFSTLEIQRTEQGDSAMYLCASSFHSNTGELFFGEGSRLTVL.

CDR3 bases: TGTGCCAGCAGCCGGGAGCGGAGGAGGACAGATACGCAGTATTTT. Its protein is CASSRERRRTDTQYF. The gene calls are TRBV4-2 and TRBJ2-3; TRBD2 might be the D (5 bases). Germline assignment: CDR1 LGHNA and CDR2 YNFKEQ. The CDR3 extends over 15 amino acids. Deletions cut 4 bases from V and 3 bases from J, with 14 bases between.

This clone has more than one count but fewer than ten. V gene TRBV5-4 combines with J gene TRBJ2-5, with unresolved D. Germline CDR1 SGHNT, CDR2 YYREEE (reference sequence). This CDR3 spans 13 amino acids. V was trimmed by 2 bases and J by 2 bases, leaving 7 bases between them. CDR3 amino acids: CASSFSEQETQYF. CDR3 DNA: TGTGCCAGCAGCTTCTCCGAGCAAGAGACCCAGTACTTC.